This T cell receptor beta chain comes out of a study of OX40 agonist ivuxolimab in advanced cancers. About the study: Participants, 82.7% male, averaged about 56 years of age, ranging from about 23 to 90. Earlier treatment with anti-PD-1, anti-PD-L1 or anti-CTLA-4 was permitted, and approximately 38% had received some.

The assay was immunoSEQ multiplex PCR, and TCRdb's table has in-frame clones only and misses some. The table has tens of thousands of clones, around 90% seen once. Turning to this clone: The antigen is not known.

The CDR3 consists of 14 residues. Germline V gives CDR1 SQVTM, CDR2 ANQGSEA. Trimming at V came to 1 base and at J to 4 bases, leaving 2 bases not matched to a gene. Study-wide results and limits: Average numbers of expanded clones were greater in CD8+ T cells than in CD4+. At doses 0.1 to 3.0 mg/kg, CD4+ and CD8+ clones expanded.

The chain recombines TRBV29-1 with TRBJ2-5, with 11 positions matching TRBD1. Sequencing was performed on CD4+ or CD8+ T cells sorted from blood, taken in a trial of the OX40 agonist ivuxolimab. The receptor was isolated from an adult with an advanced solid tumor such as melanoma, head and neck, liver or kidney cancer. Written as DNA, the CDR3 is TGCAGCGTTGAAGTCGGGACAGGGGGAGAGACCCAGTACTTC. Amino acids: CSVEVGTGGETQYF.